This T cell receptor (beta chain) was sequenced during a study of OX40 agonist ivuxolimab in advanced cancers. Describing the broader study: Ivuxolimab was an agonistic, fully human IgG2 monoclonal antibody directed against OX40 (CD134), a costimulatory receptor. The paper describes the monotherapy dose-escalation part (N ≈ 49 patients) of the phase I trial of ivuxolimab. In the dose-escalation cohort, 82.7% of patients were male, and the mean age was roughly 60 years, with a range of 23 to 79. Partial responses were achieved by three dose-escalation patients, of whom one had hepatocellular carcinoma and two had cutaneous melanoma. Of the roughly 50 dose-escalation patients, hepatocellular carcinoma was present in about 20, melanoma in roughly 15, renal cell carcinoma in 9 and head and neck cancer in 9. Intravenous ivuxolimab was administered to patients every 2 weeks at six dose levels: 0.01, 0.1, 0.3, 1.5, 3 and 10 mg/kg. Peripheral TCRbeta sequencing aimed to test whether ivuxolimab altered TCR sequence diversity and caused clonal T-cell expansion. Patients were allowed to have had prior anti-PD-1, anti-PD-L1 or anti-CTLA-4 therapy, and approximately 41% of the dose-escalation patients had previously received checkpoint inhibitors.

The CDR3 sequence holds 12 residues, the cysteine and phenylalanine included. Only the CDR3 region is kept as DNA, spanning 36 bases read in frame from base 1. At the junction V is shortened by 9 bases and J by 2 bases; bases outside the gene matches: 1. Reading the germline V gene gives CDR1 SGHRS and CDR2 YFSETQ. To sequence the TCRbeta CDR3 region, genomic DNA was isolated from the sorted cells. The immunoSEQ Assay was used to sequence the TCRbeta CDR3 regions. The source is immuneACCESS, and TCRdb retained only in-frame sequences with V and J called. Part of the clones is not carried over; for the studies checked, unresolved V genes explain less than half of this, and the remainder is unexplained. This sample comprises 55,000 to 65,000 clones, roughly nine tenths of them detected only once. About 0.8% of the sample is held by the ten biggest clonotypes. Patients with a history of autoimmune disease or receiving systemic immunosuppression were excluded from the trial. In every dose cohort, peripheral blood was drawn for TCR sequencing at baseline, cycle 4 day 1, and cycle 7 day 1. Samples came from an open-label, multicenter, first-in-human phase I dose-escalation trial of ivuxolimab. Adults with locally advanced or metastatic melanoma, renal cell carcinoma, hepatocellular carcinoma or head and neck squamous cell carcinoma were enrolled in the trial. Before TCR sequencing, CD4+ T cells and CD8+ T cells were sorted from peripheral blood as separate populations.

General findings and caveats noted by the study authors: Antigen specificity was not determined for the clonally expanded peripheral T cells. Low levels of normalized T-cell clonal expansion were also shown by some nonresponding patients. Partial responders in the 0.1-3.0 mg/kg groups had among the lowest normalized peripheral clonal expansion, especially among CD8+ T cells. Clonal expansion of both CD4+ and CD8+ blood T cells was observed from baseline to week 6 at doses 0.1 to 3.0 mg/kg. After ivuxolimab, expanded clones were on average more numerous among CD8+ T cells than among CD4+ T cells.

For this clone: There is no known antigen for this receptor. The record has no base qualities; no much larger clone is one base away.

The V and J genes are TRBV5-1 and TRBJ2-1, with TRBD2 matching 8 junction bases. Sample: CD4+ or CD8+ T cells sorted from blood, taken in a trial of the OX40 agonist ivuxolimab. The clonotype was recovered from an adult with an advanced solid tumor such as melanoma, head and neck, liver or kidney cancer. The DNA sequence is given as TGCGCCACGGGGGGGACCTACAATGAGCAGTTCTTC. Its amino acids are CATGGTYNEQFF. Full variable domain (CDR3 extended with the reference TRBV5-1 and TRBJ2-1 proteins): KAGVTQTPRYLIKTRGQQVTLSCSPISGHRSVSWYQQTPGQGLQFLFEYFSETQRNKGNFPGRFSGRQFSNSRSEMNVSTLELGDSALYLCATGGTYNEQFFGPGTRLTVL.